This T cell receptor (beta chain) was identified in a study of patients with pleural tuberculosis. The germline V gene has CDR1 SGHVS and CDR2 FNYEAQ. The CDR3 has 13 amino acids. Trimming removed 2 bases from V and 5 bases from J, with 6 bases in between. Many counts were recorded for this clonotype. TCRdb processed the reads anew with MiXCR; each CDR3 protein has one entry. The table records around 50,000 distinct CDR3 sequences, approximately 7.5% of them present only once. The chain uses TRBV7-6 and TRBJ2-2; D call uncertain. The clonotype was recovered from a human donor with pleural tuberculosis. CDR3 DNA: TGTGCCAGCAGCTTACTTCAGACCGGGGAGCTGTTTTTT. Translation: CASSLLQTGELFF.